One sample yielded the 10 T cell receptor beta chains listed below, sequenced in a study of T cell repertoires in cytomegalovirus infection (dated by TCRdb to between 2017 and 2020). Instrument used: Illumina HiSeq 1500. The public reads were reprocessed in TCRdb via fastp at Q25 and MiXCR, keeping in-frame beta chains. For every CDR3 protein sequence, its rows merge into one entry that carries the most common genes and DNA. In this sample the table shows roughly 990,000 distinct CDR3 sequences, roughly a third of which occur a single time. The top ten clones comprise 13% of the sample. Their recognized antigens are unknown. According to the study, the label for this sample's treatment or condition signals: in vitro stimulation with specific CMV peptide epitopes to enrich CMV-specific T cells. The material sequenced was cultured CD8+ T cells from PBMCs, taken from culture after CMV antigen stimulation. The receptors derive from a human donor in good health (CMV status not recorded). Some clones in this sample may be carry-over from other donors' samples.

In this sample, this clonotype turned up many times. This chain links TRBV7-2 with TRBJ2-3; D not resolved. Deletions cut 1 base from V and 0 bases from J, with 8 bases between. This CDR3 region has 15 residues. Germline V CDR1 and CDR2: SGHTA, FQGNSA. The CDR3 region is CASSLEALSTDTQYF. DNA of the CDR3: TGTGCCAGCAGCTTAGAGGCTTTAAGCACAGATACGCAGTATTTT. The whole variable domain, filled in from reference TRBV7-2 and TRBJ2-3, reads GAGVSQSPSNKVTEKGKDVELRCDPISGHTALYWYRQSLGQGLEFLIYFQGNSAPDKSGLPSDRFSAERTGGSVSTLTIQRTQQEDSAVYLCASSLEALSTDTQYFGPGTRLTVL.

This clonotype was detected only a few times. The rearrangement joins TRBV9 to TRBJ2-7; D tentatively reads TRBD1 or TRBD2 (5 bases each). CDR1 SGDLS and CDR2 YYNGEE come from the germline V gene. The V and J ends lost 4 bases and 4 bases respectively, with 21 bases between them. The CDR3 contains 16 residues. CDR3 in amino acids: CASSPRGPTHLYEQYV. In nucleotides, the CDR3 is TGTGCCAGCAGCCCTAGGGGACCTACCCATCTGTACGAGCAGTACGTC.

Comment on this clonotype: An end of the junction does not agree with germline; a read error may underlie this. This chain links TRBV6-2 or TRBV6-3 with TRBJ2-5; D possibly corresponds to TRBD2 (6 bases). There are 16 residues in the CDR3. The germline CDR1 and CDR2 sequences are MNHEY and SVGEGT. Written as DNA, the CDR3 is TGTGCCAACAGTTGGGAAGGGACTTCAGTGGAAGAGACCCAGTACTTC. Translated: CANSWEGTSVEETQYF.

The chain recombines TRBV10-3 with TRBJ1-1; 9 bases agree with TRBD1. The CDR3 runs to 17 residues. Germline trimming cut 2 bases from V and 0 bases from J; bases unmatched to any gene: 7. Germline-derived CDR1 and CDR2 are ENHRY and SYGVKD. CDR3 residues: CAISEAGTGILNTEAFF. As DNA, the CDR3 is TGTGCCATCAGTGAGGCCGGGACAGGGATTTTGAACACTGAAGCTTTCTTT.

The chain employs TRBV10-3 and TRBJ1-1; 7 bases are a match to TRBD1. Losses at the gene ends were 3 bases for V and 5 bases for J; bases not matched to a gene: 9. Germline V gene data show CDR1 as ENHRY and CDR2 as SYGVKD. The CDR3 spans 15 residues. CDR3 sequence reads: CAISDQRQGGTEAFF. CDR3 sequence (DNA): TGTGCCATCAGTGACCAGCGACAGGGAGGAACTGAAGCTTTCTTT.

This clonotype appeared a few times. The chain has TRBV9 and TRBJ2-7; possible D gene TRBD1, 6 bases. Trimming left V 0 bases short and J 5 bases short, with 12 bases between. The CDR3 sequence is 14 residues long. In germline, CDR1 is SGDLS, CDR2 YYNGEE. In DNA, the CDR3 is TGTGCCAGCAGCGTAGCTAGGGGGTTCGACGAGCAGTACTTC. Protein sequence: CASSVARGFDEQYF. The entire variable domain, with the rest obtained from reference TRBV9 and TRBJ2-7, is as follows: DSGVTQTPKHLITATGQRVTLRCSPRSGDLSVYWYQQSLDQGLQFLIQYYNGEERAKGNILERFSAQQFPDLHSELNLSSLELGDSALYFCASSVARGFDEQYFGPGTRLTVT.

The chain combines TRBV10-3 with TRBJ2-1; 11 nucleotides agree with TRBD1. Germline trimming cut 3 bases from V and 7 bases from J; bases unmatched to any gene: 11. The CDR3 covers 17 residues. From germline, CDR1 is ENHRY and CDR2 SYGVKD. CDR3 sequence (DNA): TGTGCCATCAGTGATCGGGGAGGACAGGGGGCGGGAAATGAGCAGTTCTTC. Protein sequence: CAISDRGGQGAGNEQFF.

A note on this clonotype: At one of its ends the junction is not consistent with the germline gene, which may arise from a read error. V and J are TRBV5-6 and TRBJ2-2; tentatively, D is TRBD2 (6 bases). The CDR3 contains 16 residues. Per germline, CDR1 SGHDT and CDR2 YYEEEE. CDR3 sequence: CASSLSAGLFGGELFF. CDR3 coding DNA: TGTGCCAGTAGCTTGTCGGCCGGACTATTCGGCGGGGAGCTGTTTTTT.

This clonotype was recorded many times. The chain couples TRBV11-3 to TRBJ2-1; TRBD2 might be the D (7 bases). V lost 4 bases, J lost 3 bases, and 19 bases lay in between. The germline CDR1 and CDR2 sequences are SGHNT and YENEEA. The CDR3 loop spans 17 amino acids. For the CDR3, the DNA is TGTGCCAGCAGCTCAAGGGCCGGGGGGCAACTCTACAATGAGCAGTTCTTC. Protein product: CASSSRAGGQLYNEQFF. The variable domain in full, with the rest retrieved from reference TRBV11-3 and TRBJ2-1, is EAGVVQSPRYKIIEKKQPVAFWCNPISGHNTLYWYLQNLGQGPELLIRYENEEAVDDSQLPKDRFSAERLKGVDSTLKIQPAELGDSAVYLCASSSRAGGQLYNEQFFGPGTRLTVL.

Notes on this clonotype: A much larger clone lies one base from this, so it may be a read error. The chain uses TRBV7-9 and TRBJ2-2; D gene unclear. V was clipped by 5 bases and J by 7 bases, with 17 bases between them. CDR1 is SEHNR and CDR2 is FQNEAQ in the germline V gene (reference sequence). CDR3 size: 15 residues. The CDR3 nucleotides are TGTGCCAGCAGCCCCTACGTGGGATCTGTCGGGGAGCTGTTTTTT. It specifies CASSPYVGSVGELFF.